Below, 27 T cell receptor beta chains from the same sample are listed, as sequenced in a study of blood T cell repertoires in COVID-19 (dated by TCRdb to 2019 to 2021). Preparation of the library involved the immunoSEQ multiplex PCR assay. The clones in this table, taken by TCRdb from immuneACCESS, are in-frame only. Not every clone is retained; where verified, under half of the shortfall comes from an unresolved V gene, and the cause of the rest is unknown. This sample lists 250,000 to 350,000 clones; around 91% were detected once. About 1.8% of the sample is in the top ten clones. The sample taken for sequencing was PBMCs or T cells enriched from blood (not recorded which). The receptor source for this set is a young woman with acute COVID-19.

The chain has TRBV27 and TRBJ1-1, with D perhaps TRBD1 (6 bases). The length of the CDR3 is 16 residues. V lost 0 bases to trimming and J lost 3 bases, with 14 bases between them. CDR1 is MNHEY, CDR2 SMNVEV, per germline (reference sequence). CDR3 nucleotide sequence: TGTGCCAGCAGTTTATCTCGGGGGGCGCGGGACACTGAAGCTTTCTTT. The encoded protein is CASSLSRGARDTEAFF.

This chain joins TRBV30 and TRBJ1-2, with D tentatively TRBD1 (6 bases). CDR1 is GTSNPN and CDR2 is SVGIG in the germline V gene (reference sequence). CDR3 length: 13 residues. V lost 0 bases, J lost 11 bases, and 16 bases lay in between. CDR3 coding DNA: TGTGCCTGGAGTGTAATGCAGGGAGGGGGTTACACCTTC. Translation: CAWSVMQGGGYTF.

V usage is TRBV5-4 and J usage is TRBJ2-3, with a weak D call TRBD2 (6 bases). Trimming shortened V by 5 bases and J by 1 base, and 20 bases separated the two germline ends. CDR1 SGHNT and CDR2 YYREEE come from the germline V gene (reference sequence). This CDR3 has 17 amino acids. Written as DNA, the CDR3 is TGTGCCAGCAGATCCGGCGTGTCGGGACTCCGCACAGATACGCAGTATTTT. Its translation is CASRSGVSGLRTDTQYF.

V is TRBV7-6 and J is TRBJ2-4, with TRBD2 matching over 14 bases. CDR3 length equals 16 residues. Germline lookup yields CDR1 SGHVS and CDR2 FNYEAQ. V shed 1 base and J 6 bases; nucleotides not matched to a gene: 2. CDR3 residues: CASSLGTSGRSNIQYF. The CDR3 DNA follows: TGTGCCAGCAGCTTAGGGACTAGCGGGAGGTCAAACATTCAGTACTTC.

The chain carries TRBV7-9 and TRBJ2-1; a possible D gene is TRBD1 (6 bases). There are 15 residues in the CDR3. CDR1 is SEHNR, CDR2 FQNEAQ, per germline (reference sequence). V lost 0 bases, J lost 6 bases, and 12 bases lay in between. The CDR3 DNA reads as TGTGCCAGCAGCTTAGCCCAGCCCAGGGGCAATGAGCAGTTCTTC. It translates to CASSLAQPRGNEQFF.

This clone is a singleton in its sample. The gene calls are TRBV5-6 and TRBJ2-1; TRBD2 agrees at 7 bases. The CDR3 covers 16 residues. From germline, CDR1 is SGHDT and CDR2 YYEEEE. After removal of 4 bases from V and 10 bases from J, the junction contained 17 bases not matched to a gene. The CDR3 loop reads CASSLAGAGRRWEQFF. CDR3 sequence (DNA): TGTGCCAGCAGCCTGGCGGGAGCGGGAAGAAGGTGGGAGCAGTTCTTC.

This clone was recorded a few times. This sequence joins TRBV5-1 and TRBJ2-7; the D gene is possibly TRBD1 (6 bases). Germline V gives CDR1 SGHRS, CDR2 YFSETQ. V lost 4 bases to trimming and J lost 9 bases, with 17 bases between them. The CDR3 extends over 13 amino acids. This CDR3 is CASSVDRLGGQYF. The CDR3 DNA reads as TGCGCCAGCAGCGTAGACAGGCTAGGTGGGCAGTACTTC.

The chain is built from TRBV5-1 and TRBJ2-2; D is undetermined. Trimming stripped 0 bases from V and 7 bases from J, with 13 bases between. Germline CDR1 SGHRS, CDR2 YFSETQ. The CDR3 spans 15 residues. CDR3 DNA sequence: TGCGCCAGCAGCTTGGATTCCTCCCCAGGCGGGGAGCTGTTTTTT. Its translation: CASSLDSSPGGELFF.

This clone has just one count. J is TRBJ2-1 and V is TRBV7-8; D unclear. Trimming took off 4 bases at V and 2 bases at J, with 3 bases between the two ends. The germline CDR1 and CDR2 sequences are SGHVS and FQNEAQ. This CDR3 contains 12 residues. CDR3 nucleotide sequence: TGTGCCAGCAGCTCCACCTACAATGAGCAGTTCTTC. Protein product: CASSSTYNEQFF.

This clone was picked up a small number of times. The CDR3, as DNA: TGCGCCAGCAGCTTGGAAGCGGGAGGTGCATACGAGCAGTACTTC. Residues: CASSLEAGGAYEQYF. The chain joins TRBV5-1 to TRBJ2-7; the match to TRBD2 covers 9 bases. The CDR3 sequence is 15 residues long. CDR1 SGHRS and CDR2 YFSETQ come from the germline V gene. The trim removed 0 bases at V and 4 bases at J, leaving 5 bases unmatched.

J is TRBJ2-7 and V is TRBV28; TRBD2 agrees at 14 bases. Trimming removed 5 bases from V and 5 bases from J; junction bases left unmatched: 11. CDR3 size: 17 residues. CDR1 and CDR2 (germline): MDHEN, SYDVKM. The CDR3 sequence is CASSPQPGLAGDNEQYF. The CDR3, as DNA: TGTGCCAGCAGTCCCCAACCGGGACTAGCGGGAGATAACGAGCAGTACTTC.

CDR3 bases: TGCAGCGTTAGCGGGGGCAACCCAGATACGCAGTATTTT. This encodes CSVSGGNPDTQYF. The chain is built from TRBV29-1 and TRBJ2-3, with 8 positions matching TRBD2. The CDR3 length is 13 residues. V lost 5 bases to trimming and J lost 4 bases; unmatched junction nucleotides: 5. Germline values: CDR1 SQVTM, CDR2 ANQGSEA.

This chain's CDR3 is CATSRDLLAGVGNEQFF. The CDR3 DNA follows: TGTGCCACCAGCAGAGATCTACTAGCGGGAGTAGGAAATGAGCAGTTCTTC. The gene calls are TRBV15 and TRBJ2-1, with TRBD2 identical over 11 bases. Germline CDR1 is LNHNV and CDR2 is YYDKDF (reference sequence). CDR3 size: 17 residues. Trimming cost V 0 bases and J 7 bases; bases outside gene matches: 8.

The chain employs TRBV7-9 and TRBJ1-5; D uncertain. Germline CDR1 and CDR2: SEHNR and FQNEAQ (reference sequence). CDR3 length: 14 amino acids. With 4 bases removed from V and 0 bases from J, the gap between germline ends came to 7 bases. CDR3 DNA: TGTGCCAGCAGCTGGGAGAATAGCAATCAGCCCCAGCATTTT. Translated: CASSWENSNQPQHF.

V and J are TRBV27 and TRBJ1-2; 9 nucleotides match TRBD1. The CDR3 is made up of 14 amino acids. Germline V gives CDR1 MNHEY, CDR2 SMNVEV (reference sequence). Trimming cost V 8 bases and J 5 bases; bases outside gene matches: 9. The CDR3 reads CASSPGGTGYGYTF. As DNA, the CDR3 is TGTGCCAGCTCCCCCGGGGGGACAGGGTATGGCTACACCTTC.

The CDR3 loop is CASSRKLASQETQYF. Here the CDR3 DNA reads TGTGCCAGCAGCCGGAAACTAGCTAGCCAAGAGACCCAGTACTTC. The genes are TRBV5-4 and TRBJ2-5; maybe TRBD2 (6 bases). This CDR3 contains 15 residues. Trimming cost V 4 bases and J 1 base, with 14 bases left between them. CDR1 SGHNT and CDR2 YYREEE come from the germline V gene (reference sequence).

V is TRBV30 and J is TRBJ2-5; D is perhaps TRBD1 (5 bases). The CDR3 runs to 16 residues. Germline values: CDR1 GTSNPN, CDR2 SVGIG (reference sequence). Deletions cut 0 bases from V and 5 bases from J, with 19 bases between. The CDR3 nucleotides are TGTGCCTGGAGTGTAAGTGTCAGGGTGCCAGCGGAGACCCAGTACTTC. Its translation: CAWSVSVRVPAETQYF.

This chain connects TRBV28 to TRBJ1-5, with D perhaps TRBD1 (5 bases). The CDR3 totals 14 residues. The germline V gene has CDR1 MDHEN and CDR2 SYDVKM. V lost 6 bases and J 3 bases, leaving 12 bases between the germline ends. Here the CDR3 reads CASRSNRFNQPQHF. The CDR3 nucleotides are TGTGCCAGCAGGTCTAACAGGTTCAATCAGCCCCAGCATTTT.

In this sample, this clone turned up once. J is TRBJ2-3 and V is TRBV3-1 (or the pseudogene TRBV3-2); TRBD2 aligns across 8 bases. This CDR3 spans 16 amino acids. The J segment lost 1 base and the V segment lost 4 bases, leaving 7 bases of the junction unmatched. Germline V gene data show CDR1 as LGHDT and CDR2 as YNNKEL (reference sequence). CDR3 sequence reads: CASSRRSGSGTDTQYF. For the CDR3, the DNA is TGTGCCAGCAGCCGCCGCAGCGGGAGCGGCACAGATACGCAGTATTTT.

With regard to this clone: Different DNA sequences within this sample yield the same CDR3. The chain employs TRBV6-5 and TRBJ2-7; 11 nucleotides match TRBD1. The CDR3 contains 13 residues. The germline V gene has CDR1 MNHEY and CDR2 SVGAGI. V dropped 8 bases and J dropped 4; count of bases not matched to a gene: 4. The CDR3 nucleotides read TGTGCCAGCTCACGGGACAGGGGGTACGAGCAGTACTTC. Translation: CASSRDRGYEQYF.

This chain joins TRBV7-9 and TRBJ2-7, with D possibly TRBD1 on 5 matching bases. V dropped 1 base and J dropped 1 base, with 17 bases sitting between them. CDR1 SEHNR and CDR2 FQNEAQ come from the germline V gene (reference sequence). The CDR3 runs 17 residues. CDR3 bases: TGTGCCAGCAGCTTAGAAGGGGCAGGGCAGATTTCCTACGAGCAGTACTTC. Amino acids: CASSLEGAGQISYEQYF.

The J gene is TRBJ1-4, the V gene TRBV11-2; a possible D gene is TRBD1 (6 bases). V lost 1 base and J lost 5, with 17 bases in between. Germline lookup yields CDR1 SGHAT and CDR2 FQNNGV. CDR3 length: 17 amino acids. CDR3 loop: CASSLGALGGGNEKLFF. In DNA form, the CDR3 reads TGTGCCAGCAGCTTAGGAGCTCTGGGAGGGGGAAATGAAAAACTGTTTTTT.

This clone was counted a few times. The chain employs TRBV5-1 and TRBJ2-2, with a possible D match to TRBD1 (6 bases). V shed 5 bases and J shed 7 bases, with 9 bases lying between them. The CDR3 is 12 amino acids. Germline-derived CDR1 and CDR2 are SGHRS and YFSETQ. The DNA of the CDR3 is TGCGCCAGCAGGATACAGGGCGGGGAGCTGTTTTTT. This gives the protein CASRIQGGELFF.

This clone came up a few times. The chain combines TRBV28 with TRBJ2-2, with D perhaps TRBD2 (6 bases). Trimming took 3 bases from V and 4 from J, leaving 15 bases between them. The CDR3 runs to 16 residues. Germline CDR1 MDHEN, CDR2 SYDVKM. The CDR3 here is CASSFHTSTGTGELFF. The DNA of the CDR3 is TGTGCCAGCAGTTTTCATACTAGCACGGGCACCGGGGAGCTGTTTTTT. The complete variable domain, with remaining parts taken from reference TRBV28 and TRBJ2-2, reads DVKVTQSSRYLVKRTGEKVFLECVQDMDHENMFWYRQDPGLGLRLIYFSYDVKMKEKGDIPEGYSVSREKKERFSLILESASTNQTSMYLCASSFHTSTGTGELFFGEGSRLTVL.

The chain employs TRBV6-2 or TRBV6-3 and TRBJ2-5; 7 nucleotides line up with TRBD1. The DNA end favors TRBJ2-7, so the J call may be wrong. Germline CDR1 reads MNHEY; CDR2 reads SVGEGT. The CDR3 runs 14 residues. This CDR3 is CASSSGDSSYEQYF. CDR3 in DNA: TGTGCCAGCAGTTCAGGGGACAGCTCCTACGAGCAGTACTTC.

This clone was observed a single time. The chain couples TRBV12-3 or TRBV12-4 to TRBJ2-3; no firm D call. The CDR3 extends over 13 amino acids. V lost 3 bases and J 8 bases, leaving 12 bases between the germline ends. In DNA, the CDR3 is TGTGCCAGCAGTTTTGGAGTAGTACGTACGCAGTATTTT. Residues: CASSFGVVRTQYF.

The chain has TRBV30 and TRBJ1-5; the match to TRBD1 covers 7 bases. The junction had 9 bases not matched to a gene; V was cut back by 0 bases and J by 7 bases. This CDR3 region has 15 residues. Germline loops: CDR1 GTSNPN, CDR2 SVGIG (reference sequence). The DNA of the CDR3 is TGTGCCTGGAGTGTAGTAAGGGGGCAGGGGCAGCCCCAGCATTTT. Translating it yields CAWSVVRGQGQPQHF.